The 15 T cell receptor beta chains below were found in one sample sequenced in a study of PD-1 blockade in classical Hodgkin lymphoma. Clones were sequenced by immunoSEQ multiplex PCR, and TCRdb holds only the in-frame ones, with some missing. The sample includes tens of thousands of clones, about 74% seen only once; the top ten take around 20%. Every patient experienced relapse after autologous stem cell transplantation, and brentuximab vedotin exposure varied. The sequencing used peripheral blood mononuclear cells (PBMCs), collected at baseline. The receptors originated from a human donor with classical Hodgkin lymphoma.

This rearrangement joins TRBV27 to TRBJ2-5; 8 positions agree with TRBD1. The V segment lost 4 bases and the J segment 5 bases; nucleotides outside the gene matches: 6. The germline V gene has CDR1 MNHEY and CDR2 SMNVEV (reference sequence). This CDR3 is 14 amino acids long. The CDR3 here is CASSSMTGEETQYF. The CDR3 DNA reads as TGTGCCAGCAGTTCGATGACAGGGGAGGAGACCCAGTACTTC.

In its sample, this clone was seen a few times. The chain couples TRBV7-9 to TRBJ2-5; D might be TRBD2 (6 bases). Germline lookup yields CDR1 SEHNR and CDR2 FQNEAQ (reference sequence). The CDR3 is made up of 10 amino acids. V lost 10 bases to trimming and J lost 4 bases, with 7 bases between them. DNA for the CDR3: TGTGCCACCGGGGGAGAGACCCAGTACTTC. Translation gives CATGGETQYF.

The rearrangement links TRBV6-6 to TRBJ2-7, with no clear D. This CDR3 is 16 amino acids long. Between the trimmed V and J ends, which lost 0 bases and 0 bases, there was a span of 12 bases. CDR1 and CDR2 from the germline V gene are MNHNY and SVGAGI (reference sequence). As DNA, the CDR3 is TGTGCCAGCAGTTACTCTCTGCAAAACCTCTCCTACGAGCAGTACTTC. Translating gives CASSYSLQNLSYEQYF.

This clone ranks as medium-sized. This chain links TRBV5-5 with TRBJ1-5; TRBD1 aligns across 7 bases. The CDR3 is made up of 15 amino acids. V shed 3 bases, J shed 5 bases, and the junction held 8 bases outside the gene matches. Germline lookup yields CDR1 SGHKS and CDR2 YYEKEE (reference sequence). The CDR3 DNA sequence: TGTGCCAGCAGCTCGACAGGGAACAGTGATCAGCCCCAGCATTTT. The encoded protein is CASSSTGNSDQPQHF.

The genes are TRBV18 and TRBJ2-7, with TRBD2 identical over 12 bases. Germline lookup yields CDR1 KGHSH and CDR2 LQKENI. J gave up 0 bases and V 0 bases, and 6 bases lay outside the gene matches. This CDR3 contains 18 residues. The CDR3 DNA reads TGTGCCAGCTCACCACCGGAGGGACTAGCGGGTGGCTCCTACGAGCAGTACTTC. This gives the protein CASSPPEGLAGGSYEQYF.

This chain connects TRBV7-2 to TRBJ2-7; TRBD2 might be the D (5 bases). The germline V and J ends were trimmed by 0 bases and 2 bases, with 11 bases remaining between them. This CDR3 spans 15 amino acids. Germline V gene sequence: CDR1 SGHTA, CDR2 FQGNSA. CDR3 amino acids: CASSLASRGAYEQYF. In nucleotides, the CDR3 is TGTGCCAGCAGCTTAGCATCCCGGGGTGCCTACGAGCAGTACTTC.

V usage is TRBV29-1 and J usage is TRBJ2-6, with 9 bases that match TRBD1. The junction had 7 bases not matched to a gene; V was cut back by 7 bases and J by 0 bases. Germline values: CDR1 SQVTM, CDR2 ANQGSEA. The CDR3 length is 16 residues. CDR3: CSATGGAGSGANVLTF. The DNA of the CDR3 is TGCAGCGCTACAGGGGGCGCGGGCTCTGGGGCCAACGTCCTGACTTTC.

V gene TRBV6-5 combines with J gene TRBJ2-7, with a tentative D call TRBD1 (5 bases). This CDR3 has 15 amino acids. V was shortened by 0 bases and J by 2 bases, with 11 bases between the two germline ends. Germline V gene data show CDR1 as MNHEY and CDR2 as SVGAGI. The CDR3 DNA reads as TGTGCCAGCAGTTACTCGGCCCAGGGCCCCTACGAGCAGTACTTC. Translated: CASSYSAQGPYEQYF.

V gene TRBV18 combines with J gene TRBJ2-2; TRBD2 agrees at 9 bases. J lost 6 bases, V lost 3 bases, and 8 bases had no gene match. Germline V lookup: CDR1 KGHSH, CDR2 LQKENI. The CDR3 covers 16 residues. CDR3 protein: CASSPSSGTSAGELFF. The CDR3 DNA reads TGTGCCAGCTCACCCTCTAGCGGGACGTCGGCCGGGGAGCTGTTTTTT.

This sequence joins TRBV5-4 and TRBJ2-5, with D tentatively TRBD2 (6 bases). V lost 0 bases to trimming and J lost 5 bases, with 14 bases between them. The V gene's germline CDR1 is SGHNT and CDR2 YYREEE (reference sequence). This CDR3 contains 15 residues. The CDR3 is CASSLGWTKAETQYF. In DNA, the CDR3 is TGTGCCAGCAGCTTGGGGTGGACTAAAGCGGAGACCCAGTACTTC.

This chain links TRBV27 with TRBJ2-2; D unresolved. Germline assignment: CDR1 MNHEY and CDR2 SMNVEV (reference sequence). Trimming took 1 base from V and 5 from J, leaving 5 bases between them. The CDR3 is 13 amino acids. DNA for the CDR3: TGTGCCAGCAGTTTATTAATGACCGGGGAGCTGTTTTTT. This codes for CASSLLMTGELFF.

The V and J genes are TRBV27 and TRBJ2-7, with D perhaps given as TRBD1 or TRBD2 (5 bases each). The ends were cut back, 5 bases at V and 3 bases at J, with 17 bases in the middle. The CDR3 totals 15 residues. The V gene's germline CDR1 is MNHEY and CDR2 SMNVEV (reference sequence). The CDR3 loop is CASSHPGTGIYEQYF. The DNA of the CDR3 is TGTGCCAGCAGTCACCCCGGGACGGGTATCTACGAGCAGTACTTC.

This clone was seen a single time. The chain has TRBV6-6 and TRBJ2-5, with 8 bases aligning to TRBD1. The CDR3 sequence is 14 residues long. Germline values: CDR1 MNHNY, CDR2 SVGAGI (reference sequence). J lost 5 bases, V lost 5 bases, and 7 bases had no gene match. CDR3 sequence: CASSPQGAGETQYF. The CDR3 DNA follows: TGTGCCAGCAGTCCCCAGGGGGCAGGGGAGACCCAGTACTTC.

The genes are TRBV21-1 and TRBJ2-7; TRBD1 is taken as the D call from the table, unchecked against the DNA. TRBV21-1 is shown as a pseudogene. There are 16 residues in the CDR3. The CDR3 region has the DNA TGTGCCAGCGAACAGATAACAGTTATTCCCGACTACGAGCAGTACTTC. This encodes CASEQITVIPDYEQYF.

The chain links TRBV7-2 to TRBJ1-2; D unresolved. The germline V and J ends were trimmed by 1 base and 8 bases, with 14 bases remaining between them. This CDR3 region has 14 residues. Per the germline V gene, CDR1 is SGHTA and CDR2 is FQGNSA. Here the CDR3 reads CASSLGGATPGYTF. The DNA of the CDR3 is TGTGCCAGCAGCTTAGGGGGAGCGACGCCCGGCTACACCTTC.